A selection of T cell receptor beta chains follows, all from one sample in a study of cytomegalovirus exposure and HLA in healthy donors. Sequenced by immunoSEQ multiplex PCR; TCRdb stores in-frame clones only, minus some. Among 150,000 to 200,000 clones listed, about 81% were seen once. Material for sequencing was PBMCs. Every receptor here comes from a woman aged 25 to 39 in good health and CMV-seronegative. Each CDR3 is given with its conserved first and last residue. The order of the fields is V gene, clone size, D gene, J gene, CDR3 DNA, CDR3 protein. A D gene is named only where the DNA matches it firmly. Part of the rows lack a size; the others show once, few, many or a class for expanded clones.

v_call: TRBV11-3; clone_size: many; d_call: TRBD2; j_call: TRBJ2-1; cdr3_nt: TGTGCCAGCAGCTTAGGACGAGCGGGGGGCCTTTACAATGAGCAGTTCTTC; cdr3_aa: CASSLGRAGGLYNEQFF
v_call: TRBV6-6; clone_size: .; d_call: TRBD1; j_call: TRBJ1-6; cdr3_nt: TGTGCCAGCAGCCTAGGGGACAGAACTAATTCACCCCTCCACTTT; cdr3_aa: CASSLGDRTNSPLHF
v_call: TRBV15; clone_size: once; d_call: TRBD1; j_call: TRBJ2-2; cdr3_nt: TGTGCCACCAGCAGGGAGACAGGGGCGAACACCGGGGAGCTGTTTTTT; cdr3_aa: CATSRETGANTGELFF
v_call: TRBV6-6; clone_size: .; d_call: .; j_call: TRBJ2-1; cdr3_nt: TGTGCCAGCAGCCCGGTTAATGAGCAGTTCTTC; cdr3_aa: CASSPVNEQFF
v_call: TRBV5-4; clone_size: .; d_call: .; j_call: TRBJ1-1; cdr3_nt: TGTGCCAGCAGCCCCCGTTGGCGGGGGGGAAACACTGAAGCTTTCTTT; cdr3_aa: CASSPRWRGGNTEAFF
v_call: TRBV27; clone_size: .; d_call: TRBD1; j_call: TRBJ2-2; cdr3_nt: TGTGCCAGCAGTTTAGGGACAGGACTTGTTGGGGAGCTGTTTTTT; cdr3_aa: CASSLGTGLVGELFF
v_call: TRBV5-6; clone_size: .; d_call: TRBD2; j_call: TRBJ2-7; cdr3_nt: TGTGCCAGCAGACCTAGCGGGAGTTCCCTTTACGAGCAGTACTTC; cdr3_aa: CASRPSGSSLYEQYF
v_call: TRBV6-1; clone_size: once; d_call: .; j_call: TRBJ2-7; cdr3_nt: TGTGCCAGCAGCCCTGATCCAACAGGGTCCTACGAGCAGTACTTC; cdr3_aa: CASSPDPTGSYEQYF
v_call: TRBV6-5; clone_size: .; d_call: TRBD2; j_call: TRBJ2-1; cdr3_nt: TGTGCCAGCAGGGCCGGGACTAGCGGGTACAATGAGCAGTTCTTC; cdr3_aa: CASRAGTSGYNEQFF
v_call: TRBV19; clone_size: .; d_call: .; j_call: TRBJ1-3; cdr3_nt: TGTGCCAGTAGAATCGACGGGCCGGGGTCTGGAAACACCATATATTTT; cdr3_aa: CASRIDGPGSGNTIYF
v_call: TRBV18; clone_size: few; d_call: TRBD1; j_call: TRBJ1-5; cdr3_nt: TGTGCCAGCTCACTAGTCGGGACAGCTAATCAGCCCCAGCATTTT; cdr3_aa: CASSLVGTANQPQHF
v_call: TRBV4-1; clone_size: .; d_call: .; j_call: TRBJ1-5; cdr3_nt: TGCGCCAGCAGCCAAGCATTCAGCCGGCAGGGATACAATCAGCCCCAGCATTTT; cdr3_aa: CASSQAFSRQGYNQPQHF
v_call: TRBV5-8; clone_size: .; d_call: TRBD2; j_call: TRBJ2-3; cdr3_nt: TGTGCCAGCAGCCCCGGGAGGGTCCGGGGATCCACAGATACGCAGTATTTT; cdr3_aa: CASSPGRVRGSTDTQYF
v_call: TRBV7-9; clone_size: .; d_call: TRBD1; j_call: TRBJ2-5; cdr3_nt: TGTGCCAGCAGCAGTCTCCGGGACAGGGGACAAGAGACCCAGTACTTC; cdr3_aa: CASSSLRDRGQETQYF
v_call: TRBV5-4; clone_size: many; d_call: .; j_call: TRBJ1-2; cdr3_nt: TGTGCCAGCAGCTCCCGACAGGCTGACTATGGCTACACCTTC; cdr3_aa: CASSSRQADYGYTF
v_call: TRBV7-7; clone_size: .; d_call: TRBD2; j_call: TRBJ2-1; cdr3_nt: TGTGCCAGTTCTGTAGCGGGTAATTTGAATGAGCAGTTCTTC; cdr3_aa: CASSVAGNLNEQFF
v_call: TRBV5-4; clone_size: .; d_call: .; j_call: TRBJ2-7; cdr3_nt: TGTGCCAGCAGCTCCCAGGGGCGCTCCTACGAGCAGTACTTC; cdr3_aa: CASSSQGRSYEQYF